These 20 T cell receptor beta chains were sequenced from one sample in a study of blood T cell repertoires in COVID-19. The protocol was immunoSEQ multiplex PCR, while the TCRdb copy is restricted to in-frame clones and leaves out a portion. Seen here are approximately 210,000 clones, 85% to 90% observed once, and the top ten hold 4% to 5.5%. Sequencing was done on a sample of peripheral blood. Every receptor here comes from a human donor in a cohort sampled during active COVID-19.

J is TRBJ2-7 and V is TRBV18; 8 bases are a match to TRBD1. The CDR3 consists of 13 residues. J gave up 5 bases and V 4 bases, and 4 bases lay outside the gene matches. Germline V gives CDR1 KGHSH, CDR2 LQKENI. This CDR3 reads CASSLDRGHEQYF. For the CDR3, the DNA is TGTGCCAGCTCACTCGACAGGGGACACGAGCAGTACTTC.

The chain combines TRBV10-2 with TRBJ2-1; D possibly corresponds to TRBD2 (5 bases). This CDR3 has 13 amino acids. Germline CDR1 is WSHSY and CDR2 is SAAADI. The ends were cut back, 0 bases at V and 8 bases at J, with 8 bases in the middle. The CDR3: CASSESRGYEQFF. CDR3 DNA sequence: TGCGCCAGCAGTGAGTCTCGGGGTTATGAGCAGTTCTTC.

The chain links TRBV19 to TRBJ1-4; D unresolved. V lost 4 bases, J lost 7 bases, and 22 bases lay in between. Germline CDR1 and CDR2: LNHDA and SQIVND (reference sequence). The CDR3 has 17 amino acids. The CDR3 coding sequence is TGTGCCAGTAGTACATCCGGGCCCATCACGGGAGGTGAAAAACTGTTTTTT. It is translated as CASSTSGPITGGEKLFF.

V gene TRBV9 combines with J gene TRBJ2-1, with 12 bases that match TRBD2. With 4 bases clipped from V and 7 bases from J, the junction kept 6 bases outside the gene matches. Germline V gives CDR1 SGDLS, CDR2 YYNGEE. This CDR3 has 15 residues. CDR3 region: CASSPTSGSTNEQFF. In DNA, the CDR3 is TGTGCCAGCAGCCCGACTAGCGGGAGTACGAATGAGCAGTTCTTC.

V gene TRBV5-1 combines with J gene TRBJ2-4; 9 bases match TRBD1. V lost 4 bases, J lost 6 bases, and 14 bases stayed unmatched. The CDR3 is 17 residues long. The V gene's germline CDR1 is SGHRS and CDR2 YFSETQ. CDR3 DNA sequence: TGCGCCAGCAGCCTCCTGACAGGGGGTCAGGATGGAAACATTCAGTACTTC. Translating it yields CASSLLTGGQDGNIQYF.

The chain joins TRBV5-1 to TRBJ1-4; D not certain. The germline V gene encodes CDR1 SGHRS and CDR2 YFSETQ. The CDR3 runs to 16 residues. Deletions cut 4 bases from V and 3 bases from J, with 16 bases between. CDR3 residues: CASSQPEDGANEKLFF. CDR3 coding DNA: TGCGCCAGCAGCCAGCCGGAGGACGGGGCTAATGAAAAACTGTTTTTT.

This chain links TRBV5-4 with TRBJ2-5; TRBD2 matches 7 bases. The CDR3 has 15 residues. CDR1 is SGHNT and CDR2 is YYREEE in the germline V gene (reference sequence). J gave up 5 bases and V 3 bases, and 10 bases lay outside the gene matches. DNA for the CDR3: TGTGCCAGCAGCTCACCCTCGGGGGGAGGGGAGACCCAGTACTTC. Its protein product is CASSSPSGGGETQYF.

The chain couples TRBV10-3 to TRBJ2-7, with 10 bases identical to TRBD1. Germline V gene data show CDR1 as ENHRY and CDR2 as SYGVKD. CDR3 length equals 14 residues. After removal of 4 bases from V and 1 base from J, the junction contained 1 base not matched to a gene. The DNA for the CDR3 is TGTGCCATCAGTGGGACAGGGGGATCCTACGAGCAGTACTTC. Protein: CAISGTGGSYEQYF.

The CDR3 sequence: CAWIRSGLAGGLLSGANVLTF. DNA for the CDR3: TGTGCCTGGATTAGGTCCGGACTAGCGGGAGGTCTACTATCTGGGGCCAACGTCCTGACTTTC. This rearrangement joins TRBV30 to TRBJ2-6; 14 bases are shared with TRBD2. The CDR3 contains 21 residues. Trimming removed 4 bases from V and 1 base from J; junction bases left unmatched: 15. CDR1 GTSNPN and CDR2 SVGIG come from the germline V gene (reference sequence).

The rearrangement uses TRBV2 and TRBJ2-7, with 9 bases identical to TRBD1. Trimming cost V 0 bases and J 4 bases; bases outside gene matches: 7. CDR3 size: 16 residues. Looked up from germline, CDR1 is SNHLY and CDR2 is FYNNEI. CDR3 sequence (DNA): TGTGCCAGCAGTGAAGCTACGGGACAGGGTTTATACGAGCAGTACTTC. It is translated as CASSEATGQGLYEQYF. Variable domain in full (rest from reference TRBV2 and TRBJ2-7): EPEVTQTPSHQVTQMGQEVILRCVPISNHLYFYWYRQILGQKVEFLVSFYNNEISEKSEIFDDQFSVERPDGSNFTLKIRSTKLEDSAMYFCASSEATGQGLYEQYFGPGTRLTVT.

The gene calls are TRBV11-2 and TRBJ1-4; possible D gene TRBD1, 6 bases. V was trimmed by 5 bases and J by 8 bases, leaving 15 bases between them. Germline V gives CDR1 SGHAT, CDR2 FQNNGV. The CDR3 sequence is 14 residues long. CDR3 amino acids: CASSQQGWWEKLFF. CDR3 nucleotide sequence: TGTGCCAGCAGCCAACAGGGATGGTGGGAAAAACTGTTTTTT.

The gene calls are TRBV9 and TRBJ1-6; D is unresolved. The V gene's germline CDR1 is SGDLS and CDR2 YYNGEE. The germline V and J ends were trimmed by 4 bases and 6 bases, with 5 bases remaining between them. The CDR3 totals 12 residues. CDR3 nucleotides: TGTGCCAGCAGCCTATCTAATTCACCCCTCCACTTT. It yields the protein CASSLSNSPLHF.

The CDR3 region is CASRKQGATGTEAFF. The CDR3 nucleotides are TGTGCCAGCAGGAAGCAGGGGGCGACCGGCACTGAAGCTTTCTTT. The V and J genes are TRBV5-4 and TRBJ1-1; 8 bases align to TRBD1. Germline values: CDR1 SGHNT, CDR2 YYREEE (reference sequence). This CDR3 region has 15 residues. V gave up 5 bases and J gave up 4 bases; unmatched junction bases: 10.

The chain recombines TRBV5-8 with TRBJ2-7; D unresolved. V was shortened by 1 base and J by 0 bases, with 8 bases between the two germline ends. The length of the CDR3 is 14 residues. Germline V gene data show CDR1 as SGHTS and CDR2 as YDEGEE. The CDR3 loop is CASSLFQASYEQYF. The CDR3 DNA is TGTGCCAGCAGCTTGTTTCAGGCCTCCTACGAGCAGTACTTC.

The table lists this clone with a count of one. The V call is TRBV9, the J call TRBJ1-1, with D possibly being TRBD1 (6 bases). The CDR3 sequence is 14 residues long. From germline, CDR1 is SGDLS and CDR2 YYNGEE. Trimming stripped 4 bases from V and 2 bases from J, with 12 bases between. Here the CDR3 DNA reads TGTGCCAGCAGCTCTCGGACAGACAACACTGAAGCTTTCTTT. It yields the protein CASSSRTDNTEAFF.

The chain recombines TRBV7-8 with TRBJ2-7; TRBD2 matches 7 bases. The CDR3 sequence is 12 residues long. Germline values: CDR1 SGHVS, CDR2 FQNEAQ. The V and J ends lost 3 bases and 5 bases, in that order; junction bases with no gene match: 1. The CDR3 DNA is TGTGCCAGCAGCTTGAGCGGGGACGAGCAGTACTTC. Protein: CASSLSGDEQYF.

The V gene is TRBV19, the J gene TRBJ1-2; possible D gene TRBD1, 6 bases. V was clipped by 4 bases and J by 4 bases, with 10 bases between them. CDR3 length: 13 residues. Per germline, CDR1 LNHDA and CDR2 SQIVND (reference sequence). The CDR3 DNA is TGTGCCAGTAGTACCAGGGGCCCCTATGGCTACACCTTC. This gives the protein CASSTRGPYGYTF.

V is TRBV6-2 or TRBV6-3 and J is TRBJ1-2, with 12 bases matching TRBD1. V lost 0 bases and J lost 12; bases outside the gene matches: 5. The CDR3 covers 14 residues. Per the germline V gene, CDR1 is MNHEY and CDR2 is SVGEGT. The CDR3 region is CASSYSGQGALDTF. Here the CDR3 DNA reads TGTGCCAGCAGTTACTCGGGACAGGGGGCGCTGGACACCTTC.

The chain couples TRBV19 to TRBJ2-7; the match to TRBD1 covers 7 bases. The V gene's germline CDR1 is LNHDA and CDR2 SQIVND (reference sequence). J gave up 2 bases and V 5 bases, and 3 bases lay outside the gene matches. The CDR3 extends over 13 amino acids. CDR3 in amino acids: CASSGTATYEQYF. In DNA form, the CDR3 reads TGTGCCAGTAGTGGGACAGCTACCTACGAGCAGTACTTC.

Details on this clone: This same CDR3 is encoded by further DNA sequences in the sample. J is TRBJ2-5 and V is TRBV5-1; 14 bases align to TRBD2. CDR3 length: 17 residues. Germline CDR1 is SGHRS and CDR2 is YFSETQ. The V segment lost 1 base and the J segment 1 base; nucleotides outside the gene matches: 3. CDR3 sequence: CASSLQGLAGAQETQYF. The CDR3 DNA reads TGCGCCAGCAGCTTGCAGGGACTAGCGGGGGCCCAAGAGACCCAGTACTTC.